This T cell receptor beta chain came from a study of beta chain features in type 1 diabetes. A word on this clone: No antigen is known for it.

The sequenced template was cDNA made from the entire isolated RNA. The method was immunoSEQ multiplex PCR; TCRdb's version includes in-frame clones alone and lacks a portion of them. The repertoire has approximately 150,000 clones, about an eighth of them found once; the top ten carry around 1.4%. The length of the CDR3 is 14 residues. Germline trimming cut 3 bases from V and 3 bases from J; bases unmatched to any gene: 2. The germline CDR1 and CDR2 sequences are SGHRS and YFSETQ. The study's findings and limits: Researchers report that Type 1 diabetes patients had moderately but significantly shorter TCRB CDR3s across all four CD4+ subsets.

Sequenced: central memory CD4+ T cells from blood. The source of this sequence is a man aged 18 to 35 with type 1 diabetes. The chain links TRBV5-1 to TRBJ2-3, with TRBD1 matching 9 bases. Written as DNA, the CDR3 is TGCGCCAGCAGCTCGGGACAGGGAACAGATACGCAGTATTTT. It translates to CASSSGQGTDTQYF.